What follows are 30 T cell receptor beta chains derived from one specimen sequenced in a study of post-analysis software for immune sequencing data. cDNA libraries of TCR beta carried unique molecular identifiers. TCRdb recomputed calls from the PCR reads with MiXCR, one row per CDR3 protein. The data hold about 160,000 distinct CDR3 sequences, with under 40% observed a single time. Sequences were derived from blood, sampled after autologous hematopoietic stem cell transplantation. These TCRs come from a girl under 18 with multiple sclerosis.

This chain connects TRBV29-1 to TRBJ2-7, with unresolved D. CDR3 size: 15 residues. Trimming cost V 2 bases and J 6 bases, with 20 bases left between them. Per germline, CDR1 SQVTM and CDR2 ANQGSEA. CDR3 sequence reads: CSVESPSVPASEQYF. The CDR3 DNA sequence: TGCAGCGTTGAATCCCCCTCGGTCCCCGCCTCCGAGCAGTACTTC.

This clonotype occurred a few times. The CDR3 region is CSVENPGDTEAFF. DNA of the CDR3: TGCAGCGTTGAGAACCCCGGGGACACTGAAGCTTTCTTT. This sequence joins TRBV29-1 and TRBJ1-1, with D hard to call. This CDR3 region has 13 residues. Germline-derived CDR1 and CDR2 are SQVTM and ANQGSEA. V lost 3 bases, J lost 3 bases, and 11 bases lay in between.

V is TRBV6-1 and J is TRBJ2-1; D uncertain. Germline loops: CDR1 MNHNS, CDR2 SASEGT. V dropped 6 bases and J dropped 15 bases, with 18 bases sitting between them. The CDR3 has 12 residues. CDR3 region: CASSPMSPASFF. The CDR3 DNA follows: TGTGCCAGCAGCCCGATGTCCCCCGCCTCGTTCTTC.

This clonotype was counted many times. This chain joins TRBV9 and TRBJ2-3; 8 positions agree with TRBD2. Germline assignment: CDR1 SGDLS and CDR2 YYNGEE. The CDR3 is made up of 13 amino acids. The ends lost 6 bases at V and 0 bases at J; junction bases unmatched: 0. The CDR3, as DNA: TGTGCCAGCACTAGCGGGAGCACAGATACGCAGTATTTT. Amino acids: CASTSGSTDTQYF.

V gene TRBV3-1 combines with J gene TRBJ1-1, with D hard to call. Germline assignment: CDR1 LGHDT and CDR2 YNNKEL (reference sequence). This CDR3 has 13 residues. Trimming pared 3 bases from V and 0 bases from J, leaving 5 bases between. The CDR3 DNA reads as TGTGCCAGCAGCCACCTCTTGAACACTGAAGCTTTCTTT. Translated, it gives CASSHLLNTEAFF.

J is TRBJ2-7 and V is TRBV10-3; D tentatively fits TRBD1 or TRBD2 (6 bases each). Germline lookup yields CDR1 ENHRY and CDR2 SYGVKD. The CDR3 is made up of 15 amino acids. V shed 8 bases and J shed 0 bases, with 17 bases lying between them. The CDR3 DNA reads as TGTGCCATCCAGCGAAGAGAGGGGGGCTCCTACGAGCAGTACTTC. This sequence encodes CAIQRREGGSYEQYF.

A note on this clonotype: At one of its ends the junction is not consistent with the germline gene, which may arise from a read error. The J gene is TRBJ2-5, the V gene TRBV6-2 or TRBV6-3; 11 positions agree with TRBD2. Germline-derived CDR1 and CDR2 are MNHEY and SVGEGT. The CDR3 spans 15 residues. DNA for the CDR3: TGTGTCAGCAGTCTCGTACTAGCGGGGGAAGAGACCCAGTACTTC. It is translated as CVSSLVLAGEETQYF.

The rearrangement links TRBV6-4 to TRBJ2-2, with D possibly TRBD2 on 6 matching bases. CDR1 is MRHNA and CDR2 is SNTAGT in the germline V gene. Trimming left V 3 bases short and J 3 bases short, with 11 bases between. The CDR3 has 15 amino acids. The chain's CDR3 is CASSDSGVDTGELFF. The CDR3 nucleotides are TGTGCCAGCAGTGATTCGGGGGTGGACACCGGGGAGCTGTTTTTT.

The V and J genes are TRBV4-1 and TRBJ2-3; 9 nucleotides line up with TRBD2. The germline V gene encodes CDR1 MGHRA and CDR2 YSYEKL. The CDR3 sequence is 18 residues long. V gave up 1 base and J gave up 2 bases; unmatched junction bases: 10. In DNA, the CDR3 is TGCGCCAGCAGCCAAGTGGCGGCTAGCGGGACCCTCACAGATACGCAGTATTTT. This encodes CASSQVAASGTLTDTQYF.

The chain recombines TRBV4-3 with TRBJ2-1, with D uncertain. Looked up from germline, CDR1 is LGHNA and CDR2 is YSLEER. The CDR3 covers 15 residues. V was shortened by 4 bases and J by 1 base, with 11 bases between the two germline ends. The CDR3 reads CASSPELHSYNEQFF. CDR3 DNA sequence: TGCGCCAGCAGCCCCGAACTTCATTCCTACAATGAGCAGTTCTTC.

The gene calls are TRBV30 and TRBJ2-3; D is perhaps TRBD2 (5 bases). Trimming took off 0 bases at V and 4 bases at J, with 11 bases between the two ends. There are 14 residues in the CDR3. Germline CDR1 reads GTSNPN; CDR2 reads SVGIG (reference sequence). This CDR3 is CAWSVQRDADTQYF. CDR3 bases: TGTGCCTGGAGTGTACAGAGGGATGCAGATACGCAGTATTTT.

On this clonotype itself: Its ends do not fully match the called genes, so a read error is possible. This chain links TRBV24-1 with TRBJ2-7, with D possibly called TRBD1 or TRBD2 (7 bases each). The J call may not be correct, given that the DNA end is closer to TRBJ2-5. The CDR3 covers 14 residues. Germline values: CDR1 KGHDR, CDR2 SFDVKD. The CDR3 is CATRGGGFGETQYF. The CDR3, as DNA: TGCGCCACCAGGGGGGGAGGATTTGGAGAGACCCAGTACTTC.

On this clonotype: The CDR3 carries no conserved terminal phenylalanine or tryptophan, so it likely arises from a read error. The chain joins TRBV6-1 to TRBJ1-1, with a possible D match to TRBD1 (5 bases). Germline CDR1 is MNHNS and CDR2 is SASEGT. There are 13 residues in the CDR3. V lost 8 bases, J lost 5 bases, and 15 bases lay in between. CDR3 nucleotides: TGTGCCAGCTGGGACTGGCAGGGAACTGAAGCTTTCGTT. This encodes CASWDWQGTEAFV.

This clonotype was recorded at least ten times. This chain connects TRBV7-2 to TRBJ2-3; 8 bases fit TRBD2. The CDR3 has 15 residues. The germline gives CDR1 SGHTA, CDR2 FQGNSA. Unmatched junction bases numbered 11, after V lost 5 bases and J lost 7 bases. This CDR3 is CASSPQAGEMNTQYF. CDR3 bases: TGTGCCAGCAGCCCCCAAGCGGGAGAAATGAATACGCAGTATTTT.

This clonotype was seen a few times. The chain couples TRBV29-1 to TRBJ2-7; D may correspond to TRBD1 or TRBD2 (5 bases each). Trimming pared 2 bases from V and 1 base from J, leaving 15 bases between. From germline, CDR1 is SQVTM and CDR2 ANQGSEA. The CDR3 length is 15 residues. The CDR3 here is CSVERARDGSYEQYF. The CDR3 DNA is TGCAGCGTTGAAAGGGCCCGGGACGGGTCCTACGAGCAGTACTTC.

The genes are TRBV27 and TRBJ2-3; D is perhaps TRBD2 (5 bases). The CDR3 consists of 15 residues. Germline V lookup: CDR1 MNHEY, CDR2 SMNVEV (reference sequence). Deletions cut 1 base from V and 3 bases from J, with 11 bases between. The CDR3 region is CASSLLASRTDTQYF. The CDR3 bases are TGTGCCAGCAGTTTATTGGCTAGCAGAACAGATACGCAGTATTTT.

This clonotype was seen a few times. V gene TRBV20-1 combines with J gene TRBJ2-1; D may be TRBD2 (6 bases). Germline values: CDR1 DFQATT, CDR2 SNEGSKA (reference sequence). This CDR3 spans 13 amino acids. The CDR3 here is CSARWREEDEQFF. The CDR3 DNA reads TGCAGCGCGAGGTGGAGGGAGGAGGATGAGCAGTTCTTC.

This clonotype was seen only a few times. The chain uses TRBV4-1 and TRBJ2-1; D uncertain. From germline, CDR1 is MGHRA and CDR2 YSYEKL. V lost 0 bases and J lost 10, with 10 bases in between. The CDR3 spans 13 residues. CDR3 nucleotide sequence: TGCGCCAGCAGCCAAGATCGGTACAGAGAGCAGTTCTTC. Protein product: CASSQDRYREQFF.

V usage is TRBV12-3 or TRBV12-4 and J usage is TRBJ2-7; 7 bases are a match to TRBD2. The DNA end is a closer match to TRBJ2-5, so the J assignment may be wrong. CDR3 size: 14 residues. The CDR3, as DNA: TGTGCCAGCAGTCGGACTAGGCGGCGAGGGACCCAGTACTTC. Its translation is CASSRTRRRGTQYF.

This clonotype was detected only a few times. The V call is TRBV30, the J call TRBJ2-3; 7 bases agree with TRBD1. V lost 3 bases, J lost 2 bases, and 5 bases stayed unmatched. There are 14 residues in the CDR3. Per germline, CDR1 GTSNPN and CDR2 SVGIG (reference sequence). CDR3 region: CAWRRDSYTDTQYF. DNA of the CDR3: TGTGCCTGGAGAAGGGACAGTTACACAGATACGCAGTATTTT.

This rearrangement joins TRBV12-3 or TRBV12-4 to TRBJ2-3, with 12 bases matching TRBD2. The CDR3 length is 16 residues. The V segment lost 6 bases and the J segment 1 base; nucleotides outside the gene matches: 5. CDR3 residues: CASSLGLAGRTDTQYF. Here the CDR3 DNA reads TGTGCCAGCAGCCTCGGACTAGCGGGACGCACAGATACGCAGTATTTT.

The rearrangement joins TRBV6-6 to TRBJ2-7; possibly TRBD1 for D (5 bases). The CDR3 contains 15 residues. V was trimmed by 6 bases and J by 5 bases, leaving 20 bases between them. Germline-derived CDR1 and CDR2 are MNHNY and SVGAGI (reference sequence). In DNA, the CDR3 is TGTGCCAGCAGCCGGACATTCGTTTCCGCGGACGAGCAGTACTTC. Translated: CASSRTFVSADEQYF.

The chain uses TRBV18 and TRBJ1-2, with D tentatively TRBD1 (5 bases). V lost 0 bases, J lost 4 bases, and 9 bases lay in between. Germline values: CDR1 KGHSH, CDR2 LQKENI. This CDR3 contains 14 residues. The CDR3 region is CASSPPTETYGYTF. CDR3 DNA: TGTGCCAGCTCACCACCGACAGAAACCTATGGCTACACCTTC.

This clonotype occurred a few times. This chain uses TRBV5-1 with TRBJ2-3; unclear D gene. The CDR3 length is 16 residues. V lost 4 bases and J lost 2, with 17 bases in between. Germline loops: CDR1 SGHRS, CDR2 YFSETQ. In DNA, the CDR3 is TGCGCCAGCAGCCCGCGGACCCCCCGGACCACAGATACGCAGTATTTT. Translation gives CASSPRTPRTTDTQYF. Drawing the rest from reference TRBV5-1 and TRBJ2-3, the complete variable domain is KAGVTQTPRYLIKTRGQQVTLSCSPISGHRSVSWYQQTPGQGLQFLFEYFSETQRNKGNFPGRFSGRQFSNSRSEMNVSTLELGDSALYLCASSPRTPRTTDTQYFGPGTRLTVL.

This clonotype was detected only a few times. The gene calls are TRBV15 and TRBJ2-7, with 7 bases identical to TRBD1. J lost 3 bases, V lost 6 bases, and 8 bases had no gene match. Germline V gene data show CDR1 as LNHNV and CDR2 as YYDKDF (reference sequence). This CDR3 has 14 amino acids. CDR3 nucleotides: TGTGCCACCAGTCCTCCGGGACAGTTCTACGAGCAGTACTTC. This encodes CATSPPGQFYEQYF. The entire variable domain, with the rest obtained from reference TRBV15 and TRBJ2-7, is as follows: DAMVIQNPRYQVTQFGKPVTLSCSQTLNHNVMYWYQQKSSQAPKLLFHYYDKDFNNEADTPDNFQSRRPNTSFCFLDIRSPGLGDTAMYLCATSPPGQFYEQYFGPGTRLTVT.

The J gene is TRBJ2-3, the V gene TRBV19, with D uncertain. V shed 7 bases and J shed 3 bases, with 14 bases lying between them. The CDR3 contains 14 residues. Germline CDR1 LNHDA, CDR2 SQIVND (reference sequence). The CDR3 DNA follows: TGTGCCAGTACCGCCGGCCAGGCGACAGATACGCAGTATTTT. This sequence encodes CASTAGQATDTQYF.

The genes are TRBV20-1 and TRBJ2-5, with 9 bases lining up with TRBD1. The germline gives CDR1 DFQATT, CDR2 SNEGSKA (reference sequence). V lost 6 bases and J lost 2; bases outside the gene matches: 13. The CDR3 contains 16 residues. The CDR3 DNA follows: TGCAGTGCCGTTACCCAACAGGGGGCCCATCAAGAGACCCAGTACTTC. This sequence encodes CSAVTQQGAHQETQYF.

This clonotype has a handful of counts. This chain connects TRBV7-2 to TRBJ2-1, with D maybe TRBD2 (6 bases). Between the trimmed V and J ends, which lost 0 bases and 8 bases, there was a span of 14 bases. Germline V gene sequence: CDR1 SGHTA, CDR2 FQGNSA. The CDR3 contains 15 residues. CDR3: CASSLAGGGFDEQFF. The CDR3 nucleotides are TGTGCCAGCAGCTTAGCGGGGGGTGGGTTTGATGAGCAGTTCTTC.

This clonotype was recorded at least ten times. The chain links TRBV27 to TRBJ1-2, with 7 bases fitting TRBD1. Germline V gene sequence: CDR1 MNHEY, CDR2 SMNVEV (reference sequence). This CDR3 has 13 amino acids. V trimming: 6 bases; J trimming: 8 bases; junction bases outside the gene matches: 9. The CDR3 protein is CASRLQGTRGYTF. CDR3 nucleotides: TGTGCCAGCAGGCTACAGGGGACTCGAGGCTACACCTTC.

The CDR3 region is CASSLIGDPGVDEQFF. The CDR3 DNA follows: TGTGCCAGCAGCTTAATTGGGGACCCGGGCGTGGATGAGCAGTTCTTC. V and J are TRBV7-2 and TRBJ2-1; D is perhaps TRBD1 or TRBD2 (5 bases each). Trimming cost V 2 bases and J 8 bases, with 19 bases left between them. CDR1 and CDR2 (germline): SGHTA, FQGNSA. The CDR3 consists of 16 residues.